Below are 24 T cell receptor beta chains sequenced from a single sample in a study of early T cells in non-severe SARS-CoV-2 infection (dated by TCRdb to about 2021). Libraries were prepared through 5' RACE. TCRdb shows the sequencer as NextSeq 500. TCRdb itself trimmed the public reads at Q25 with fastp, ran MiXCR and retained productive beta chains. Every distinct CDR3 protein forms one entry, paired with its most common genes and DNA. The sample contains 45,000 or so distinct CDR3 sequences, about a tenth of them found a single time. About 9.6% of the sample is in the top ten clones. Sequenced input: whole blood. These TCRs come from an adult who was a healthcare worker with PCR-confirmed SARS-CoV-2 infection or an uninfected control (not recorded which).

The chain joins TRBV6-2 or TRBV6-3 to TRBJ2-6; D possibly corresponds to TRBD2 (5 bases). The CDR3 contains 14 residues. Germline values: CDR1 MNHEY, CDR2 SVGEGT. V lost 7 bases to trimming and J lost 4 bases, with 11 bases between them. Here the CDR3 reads CASIGVAGANVLTF. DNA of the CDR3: TGTGCCAGCATCGGGGTTGCGGGGGCCAACGTCCTGACTTTC.

The CDR3 sequence is CASTQVGGSGANVLTF. The CDR3 coding sequence is TGTGCCAGCACCCAAGTCGGGGGATCCGGGGCCAACGTCCTGACTTTC. The chain couples TRBV6-2 or TRBV6-3 to TRBJ2-6; possible D gene TRBD2, 6 bases. The CDR3 consists of 16 residues. V shed 7 bases and J shed 4 bases, with 17 bases lying between them. CDR1 and CDR2 (germline): MNHEY, SVGEGT.

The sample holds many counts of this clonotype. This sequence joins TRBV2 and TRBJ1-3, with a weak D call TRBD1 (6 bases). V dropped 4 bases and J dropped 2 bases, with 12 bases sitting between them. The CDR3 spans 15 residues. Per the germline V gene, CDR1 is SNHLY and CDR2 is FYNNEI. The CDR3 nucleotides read TGTGCCAGCAGTGTCATCGGGGGCACTGGAAACACCATATATTTT. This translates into CASSVIGGTGNTIYF.

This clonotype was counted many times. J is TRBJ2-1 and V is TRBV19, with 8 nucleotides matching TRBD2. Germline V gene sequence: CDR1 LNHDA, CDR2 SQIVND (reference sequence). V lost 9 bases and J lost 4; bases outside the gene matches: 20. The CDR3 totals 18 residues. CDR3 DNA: TGTGCCAGCACGCCGCGAGCGGGGGAAATAATAATATACAATGAGCAGTTCTTC. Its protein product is CASTPRAGEIIIYNEQFF.

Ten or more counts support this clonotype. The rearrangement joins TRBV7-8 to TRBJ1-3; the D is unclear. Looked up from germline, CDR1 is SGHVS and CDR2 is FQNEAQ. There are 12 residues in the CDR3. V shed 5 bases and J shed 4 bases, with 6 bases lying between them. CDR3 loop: CASSLTGNTIYF. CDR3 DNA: TGTGCCAGCAGCCTAACCGGAAACACCATATATTTT.

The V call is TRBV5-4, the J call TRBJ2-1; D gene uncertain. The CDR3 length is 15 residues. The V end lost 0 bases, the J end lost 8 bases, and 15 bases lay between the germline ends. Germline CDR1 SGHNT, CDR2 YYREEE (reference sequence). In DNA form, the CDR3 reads TGTGCCAGCAGCTTGGACGCCCTCTCAAACCATGAGCAGTTCTTC. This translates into CASSLDALSNHEQFF.

The CDR3 region is CASSLASGGPRDTQYF. CDR3 in DNA: TGTGCCAGCAGCTTAGCTTCGGGGGGGCCAAGAGATACGCAGTATTTT. The rearrangement uses TRBV7-2 and TRBJ2-3, with 8 positions matching TRBD2. The CDR3 has 16 residues. J lost 5 bases, V lost 0 bases, and 7 bases had no gene match. CDR1 and CDR2 (germline): SGHTA, FQGNSA.

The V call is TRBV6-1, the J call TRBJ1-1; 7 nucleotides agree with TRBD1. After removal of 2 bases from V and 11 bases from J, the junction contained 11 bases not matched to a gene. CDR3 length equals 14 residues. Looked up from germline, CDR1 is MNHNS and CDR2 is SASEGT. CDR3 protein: CASSEIRGTGEAFF. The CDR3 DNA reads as TGTGCCAGCAGTGAAATCAGGGGAACAGGGGAGGCTTTCTTT.

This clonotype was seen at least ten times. In DNA form, the CDR3 reads TGTGCCAGCAGCTTAGAAGTACAGGGCCAGCCCCAGCATTTT. The encoded protein is CASSLEVQGQPQHF. V is TRBV7-2 and J is TRBJ1-5; TRBD1 is a possible D gene (6 bases). This CDR3 is built from 14 residues. V gave up 1 base and J gave up 7 bases, with 11 bases separating them. Germline V gene lookup returns CDR1 SGHTA and CDR2 FQGNSA.

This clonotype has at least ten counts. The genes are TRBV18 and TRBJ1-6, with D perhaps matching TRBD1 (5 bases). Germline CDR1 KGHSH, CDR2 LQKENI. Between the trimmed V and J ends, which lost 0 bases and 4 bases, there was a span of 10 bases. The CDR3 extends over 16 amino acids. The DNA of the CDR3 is TGTGCCAGCTCACCACCGGGGCAGGCTTATAATTCACCCCTCCACTTT. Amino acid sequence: CASSPPGQAYNSPLHF.

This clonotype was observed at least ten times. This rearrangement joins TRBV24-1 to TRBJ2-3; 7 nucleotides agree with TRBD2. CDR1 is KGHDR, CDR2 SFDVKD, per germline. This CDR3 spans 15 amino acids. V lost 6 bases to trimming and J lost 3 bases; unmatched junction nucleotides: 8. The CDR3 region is CATSPIGGTTDTQYF. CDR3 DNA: TGTGCCACCAGTCCCATCGGGGGGACGACAGATACGCAGTATTTT.

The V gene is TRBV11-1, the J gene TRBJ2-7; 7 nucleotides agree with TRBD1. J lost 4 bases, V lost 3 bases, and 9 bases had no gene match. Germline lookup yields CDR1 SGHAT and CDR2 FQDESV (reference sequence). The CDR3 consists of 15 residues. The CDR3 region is CASSFQTGLTYEQYF. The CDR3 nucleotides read TGTGCCAGCAGCTTCCAGACAGGGCTCACGTACGAGCAGTACTTC.

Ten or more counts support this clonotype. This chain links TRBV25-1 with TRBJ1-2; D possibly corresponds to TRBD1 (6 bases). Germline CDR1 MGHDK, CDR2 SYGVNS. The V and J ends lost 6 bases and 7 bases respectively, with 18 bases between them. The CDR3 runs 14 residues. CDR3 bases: TGTGCCAGCAGAACCACAGGGTCAGTAGGTGGCTACACCTTC. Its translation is CASRTTGSVGGYTF.

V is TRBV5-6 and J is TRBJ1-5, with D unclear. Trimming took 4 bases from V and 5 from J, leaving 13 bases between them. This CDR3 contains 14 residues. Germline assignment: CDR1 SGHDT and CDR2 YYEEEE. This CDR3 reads CASSTHTTDQPQHF. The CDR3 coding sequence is TGTGCCAGCAGCACACACACAACGGATCAGCCCCAGCATTTT. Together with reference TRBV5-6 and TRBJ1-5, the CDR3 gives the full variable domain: DAGVTQSPTHLIKTRGQQVTLRCSPKSGHDTVSWYQQALGQGPQFIFQYYEEEERQRGNFPDRFSGHQFPNYSSELNVNALLLGDSALYLCASSTHTTDQPQHFGDGTRLSIL.

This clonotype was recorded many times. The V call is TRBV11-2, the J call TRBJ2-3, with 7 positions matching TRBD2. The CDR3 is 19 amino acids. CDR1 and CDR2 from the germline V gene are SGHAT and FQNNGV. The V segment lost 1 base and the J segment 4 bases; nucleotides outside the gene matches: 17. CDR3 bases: TGTGCCAGCAGCTTAGGGGGCCCCGAGGCAGCGGGGAGATCAGATACGCAGTATTTT. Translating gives CASSLGGPEAAGRSDTQYF.

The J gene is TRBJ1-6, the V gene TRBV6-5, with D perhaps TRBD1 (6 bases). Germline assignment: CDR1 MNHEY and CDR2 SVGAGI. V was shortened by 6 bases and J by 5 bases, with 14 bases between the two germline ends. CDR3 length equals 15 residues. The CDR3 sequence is CASSRGGQNNSPLHF. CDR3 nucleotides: TGTGCCAGCAGCCGCGGCGGACAGAATAATTCACCCCTCCACTTT.

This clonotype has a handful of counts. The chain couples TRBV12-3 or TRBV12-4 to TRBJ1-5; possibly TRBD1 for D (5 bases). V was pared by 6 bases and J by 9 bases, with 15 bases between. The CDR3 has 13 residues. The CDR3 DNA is TGTGCCAGCAGCAAAGGGGTCGTCGGGCCCCAGCATTTT. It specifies CASSKGVVGPQHF.

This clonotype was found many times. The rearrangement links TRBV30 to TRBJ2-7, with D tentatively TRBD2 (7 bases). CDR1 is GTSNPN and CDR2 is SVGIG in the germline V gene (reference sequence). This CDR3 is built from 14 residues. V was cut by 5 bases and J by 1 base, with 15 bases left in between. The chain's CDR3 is CAWLPRGASYEQYF. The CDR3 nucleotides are TGTGCCTGGCTACCTCGGGGGGCGTCCTACGAGCAGTACTTC.

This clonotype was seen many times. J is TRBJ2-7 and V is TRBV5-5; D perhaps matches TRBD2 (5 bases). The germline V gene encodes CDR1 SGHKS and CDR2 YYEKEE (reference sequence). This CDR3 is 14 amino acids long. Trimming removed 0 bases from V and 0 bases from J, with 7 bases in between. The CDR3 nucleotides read TGTGCCAGCAGCTTGGGGAGGAGCTCCTACGAGCAGTACTTC. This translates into CASSLGRSSYEQYF.

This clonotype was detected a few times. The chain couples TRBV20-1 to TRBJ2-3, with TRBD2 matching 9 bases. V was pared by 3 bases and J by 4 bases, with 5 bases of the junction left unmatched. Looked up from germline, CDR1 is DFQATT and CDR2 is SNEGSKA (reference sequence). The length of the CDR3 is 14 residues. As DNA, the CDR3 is TGCAGTGCTAGTCCTAGCGGGGAATCAGATACGCAGTATTTT. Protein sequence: CSASPSGESDTQYF.

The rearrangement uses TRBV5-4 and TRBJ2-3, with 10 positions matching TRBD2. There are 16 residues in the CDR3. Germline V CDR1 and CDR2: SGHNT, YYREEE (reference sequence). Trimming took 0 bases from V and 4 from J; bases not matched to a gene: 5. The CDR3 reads CASSLELAGVSDTQYF. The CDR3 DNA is TGTGCCAGCAGCTTGGAGCTAGCGGGGGTTTCAGATACGCAGTATTTT.

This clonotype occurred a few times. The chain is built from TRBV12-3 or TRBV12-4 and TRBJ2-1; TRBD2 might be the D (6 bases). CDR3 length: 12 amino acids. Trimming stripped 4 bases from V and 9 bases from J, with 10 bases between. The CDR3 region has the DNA TGTGCCAGCAGTTCCTGGGGGGTTGAGCAGTTCTTC. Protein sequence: CASSSWGVEQFF.

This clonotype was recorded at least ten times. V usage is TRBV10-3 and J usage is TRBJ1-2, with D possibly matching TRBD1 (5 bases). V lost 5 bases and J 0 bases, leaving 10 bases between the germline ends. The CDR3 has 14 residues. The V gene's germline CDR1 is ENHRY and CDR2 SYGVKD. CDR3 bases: TGTGCCATCAGTCCAGGGAAACCTAACTATGGCTACACCTTC. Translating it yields CAISPGKPNYGYTF.

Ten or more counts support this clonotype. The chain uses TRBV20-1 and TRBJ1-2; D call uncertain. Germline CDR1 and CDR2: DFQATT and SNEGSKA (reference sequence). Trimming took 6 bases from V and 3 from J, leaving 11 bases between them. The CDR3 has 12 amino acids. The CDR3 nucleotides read TGCAGTGCCCTTAGAGGAGACTATGGCTACACCTTC. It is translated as CSALRGDYGYTF.